The source of this TCR beta chain is a study of T-cell reconstitution after alpha-beta-depleted transplantation in children. This clonotype has only a few counts. V dropped 2 bases and J dropped 8 bases, with 12 bases sitting between them. The CDR3 spans 14 residues. CDR1 is SGHTA, CDR2 FQGNSA, per germline. During its preparation, the TCRbeta library received unique molecular identifiers. MiXCR, applied by TCRdb to the PCR reads, yields one record per CDR3 protein. The sample holds 490,000 or so distinct CDR3 sequences, around 12% seen once. The receptor comes from a human donor who donated a stem cell graft to a child with combined immunodeficiency. J is TRBJ1-4 and V is TRBV7-2, with a weak D call TRBD1 (6 bases). The sample in question was PBMCs from the stem cell graft donor, obtained from the stem cell graft. CDR3 nucleotides: TGTGCCAGCAGCTTAAACAGGCAGGGGGAAAAACTGTTTTTT. Amino acid sequence: CASSLNRQGEKLFF. Full variable domain (missing parts from reference TRBV7-2 and TRBJ1-4): GAGVSQSPSNKVTEKGKDVELRCDPISGHTALYWYRQSLGQGLEFLIYFQGNSAPDKSGLPSDRFSAERTGGSVSTLTIQRTQQEDSAVYLCASSLNRQGEKLFFGSGTQLSVL.